These 21 T cell receptor beta chains originate from one sample sequenced in a study of a mutant IDH1 vaccine in newly diagnosed glioma. Noted time point: week 35, safety follow-up. Every vaccine dose comprised 300 ug of mutant IDH1 20-mer peptide plus topical imiquimod. These TCRs are of unknown antigen specificity. Here immunoSEQ multiplex PCR was the method, and the copy in TCRdb shows in-frame clones only, minus some. The table shows fewer than 55,000 clones, with 65% to 90% occurring only once. Sequencing used PBMCs, obtained from a glioma patient whose treatment included an IDH1 peptide vaccine. All receptors derive from a woman in her 40s with glioma. Some clones in this sample may be carry-over from other donors' samples.

This clone appeared a single time. The chain is built from TRBV7-9 and TRBJ1-2, with 10 positions matching TRBD1. The CDR3 has 15 residues. The germline gives CDR1 SEHNR, CDR2 FQNEAQ (reference sequence). V was pared by 5 bases and J by 2 bases, with 5 bases of the junction left unmatched. The CDR3 DNA is TGTGCCAGCAGCCCTTGGACAGGGGGGAACTATGGCTACACCTTC. It yields the protein CASSPWTGGNYGYTF.

This chain links TRBV19 with TRBJ1-1; tentatively, D is TRBD1 (6 bases). The CDR3 spans 17 residues. Germline CDR1 and CDR2: LNHDA and SQIVND (reference sequence). Trimming removed 2 bases from V and 1 base from J, with 17 bases in between. CDR3 loop: CASSIQGPEKRNTEAFF. The CDR3 nucleotides are TGTGCCAGTAGTATACAGGGGCCCGAGAAGAGGAACACTGAAGCTTTCTTT.

V gene TRBV6-1 combines with J gene TRBJ1-5; D is undetermined. Trimming removed 4 bases at V and 5 bases at J, with 15 bases between. The CDR3 sequence is 15 residues long. CDR1 is MNHNS and CDR2 is SASEGT in the germline V gene. The DNA for the CDR3 is TGTGCCAGCAGTGCGACGCCAGACAACTATCAGCCCCAGCATTTT. It encodes CASSATPDNYQPQHF.

The chain uses TRBV12-1 and TRBJ1-4; TRBD1, the D gene given by the table, was not confirmed from the DNA. TRBV12-1 is a known pseudogene. The CDR3 runs to 15 residues. CDR3 protein: CASNLRGTGGEKLFF. CDR3 coding DNA: TGTGCCAGCAACCTACGGGGGACAGGGGGTGAAAAACTGTTTTTT.

The chain's CDR3 is CSVSVRAGGYTF. CDR3 coding DNA: TGCAGCGTTAGTGTAAGGGCGGGGGGCTACACCTTC. The chain employs TRBV29-1 and TRBJ1-2; D unresolved. Deletions cut 5 bases from V and 8 bases from J, with 15 bases between. CDR3 length: 12 amino acids. CDR1 is SQVTM and CDR2 is ANQGSEA in the germline V gene.

The chain couples TRBV6-4 to TRBJ2-2; tentatively, D is TRBD2 (6 bases). The germline V gene has CDR1 MRHNA and CDR2 SNTAGT. V lost 0 bases, J lost 8 bases, and 19 bases lay in between. The CDR3 is 17 residues long. CDR3 sequence (DNA): TGTGCCAGCAGTGACTCTAGGACGAGAAAGGGAGGTGGGGAGCTGTTTTTT. This translates into CASSDSRTRKGGGELFF.

The V and J genes are TRBV7-9 and TRBJ2-5, with a tentative D call TRBD1 (5 bases). Trimming left V 5 bases short and J 2 bases short, with 15 bases between. The CDR3 contains 15 residues. Germline V CDR1 and CDR2: SEHNR, FQNEAQ (reference sequence). DNA for the CDR3: TGTGCCAGCAGCCCGTCCCGGACAACTCAAGAGACCCAGTACTTC. As protein: CASSPSRTTQETQYF.

The rearrangement uses TRBV4-1 and TRBJ2-1; D may match TRBD1 or TRBD2 (6 bases each). V dropped 0 bases and J dropped 3 bases, with 15 bases sitting between them. Germline V gene sequence: CDR1 MGHRA, CDR2 YSYEKL. The CDR3 is 17 residues long. CDR3 sequence (DNA): TGCGCCAGCAGCCAAGACCGGGACACCGGGGGCTACAATGAGCAGTTCTTC. Amino acids: CASSQDRDTGGYNEQFF.

The chain combines TRBV6-1 with TRBJ2-2; 7 nucleotides match TRBD2. In germline, CDR1 is MNHNS, CDR2 SASEGT. The CDR3 is 14 residues long. Trimming took 9 bases from V and 0 from J; bases not matched to a gene: 4. CDR3 nucleotides: TGTGCCAGTGCCGGGACTACGAACACCGGGGAGCTGTTTTTT. Translating gives CASAGTTNTGELFF.

This chain links TRBV7-9 with TRBJ2-7; D is uncertain. This CDR3 has 14 amino acids. Trimming left V 1 base short and J 3 bases short, with 10 bases between. From germline, CDR1 is SEHNR and CDR2 FQNEAQ (reference sequence). The CDR3 bases are TGTGCCAGCAGCTTAGGAGCAGGTAACTACGAGCAGTACTTC. Translating gives CASSLGAGNYEQYF.

The chain couples TRBV7-9 to TRBJ2-7, with D maybe TRBD1 (6 bases). This CDR3 has 15 amino acids. The germline V gene encodes CDR1 SEHNR and CDR2 FQNEAQ (reference sequence). Between the trimmed V and J ends, which lost 5 bases and 6 bases, there was a span of 20 bases. The DNA for the CDR3 is TGTGCCAGCAGCCTGGGACAACTCCTAGCCGGCGAGCAGTACTTC. This translates into CASSLGQLLAGEQYF. Supplemented by reference TRBV7-9 and TRBJ2-7, the full variable domain reads DTGVSQNPRHKITKRGQNVTFRCDPISEHNRLYWYRQTLGQGPEFLTYFQNEAQLEKSRLLSDRFSAERPKGSFSTLEIQRTEQGDSAMYLCASSLGQLLAGEQYFGPGTRLTVT.

The V gene is TRBV5-1, the J gene TRBJ1-1; TRBD1 is a possible D gene (5 bases). The CDR3 covers 14 residues. Trimming cost V 0 bases and J 3 bases, with 9 bases left between them. Germline CDR1 is SGHRS and CDR2 is YFSETQ. CDR3 residues: CASSLAGGDTEAFF. DNA for the CDR3: TGCGCCAGCAGCTTGGCCGGGGGTGACACTGAAGCTTTCTTT.

The V call is TRBV9, the J call TRBJ2-1; D not resolved. The CDR3 loop spans 11 amino acids. V gave up 0 bases and J gave up 9 bases, with 4 bases separating them. The germline gives CDR1 SGDLS, CDR2 YYNGEE. CDR3 bases: TGTGCCAGCAGCGTAGCTGGTGAGCAGTTCTTC. This encodes CASSVAGEQFF.

This clone occurred once. The chain couples TRBV6-1 to TRBJ2-3; 9 bases line up with TRBD2. The CDR3 is made up of 13 amino acids. Germline CDR1 is MNHNS and CDR2 is SASEGT. V lost 10 bases and J lost 1; bases outside the gene matches: 3. The CDR3 sequence: CATVAGGTDTQYF. CDR3 nucleotides: TGTGCCACCGTAGCGGGGGGCACAGATACGCAGTATTTT.

The rearrangement links TRBV19 to TRBJ1-1; no reliable D call. Trimming took off 4 bases at V and 1 base at J, with 7 bases between the two ends. The CDR3 is 13 amino acids. Germline loops: CDR1 LNHDA, CDR2 SQIVND (reference sequence). The CDR3 DNA sequence: TGTGCCAGTAGTAGGCAGACGAACACTGAAGCTTTCTTT. It translates to CASSRQTNTEAFF.

The chain uses TRBV7-8 and TRBJ2-7, with 8 nucleotides matching TRBD2. This CDR3 has 15 residues. CDR1 SGHVS and CDR2 FQNEAQ come from the germline V gene. V was pared by 6 bases and J by 1 base, with 8 bases of the junction left unmatched. In nucleotides, the CDR3 is TGTGCCAGCAGACGCACAGCGGGGGTATCCTACGAGCAGTACTTC. It codes for CASRRTAGVSYEQYF.

The genes are TRBV18 and TRBJ1-6; the D is unclear. The CDR3 length is 16 residues. The germline V gene encodes CDR1 KGHSH and CDR2 LQKENI. Trimming left V 4 bases short and J 0 bases short, with 10 bases between. The CDR3 DNA is TGTGCCAGCTCACTCGACTCGAGCTCCTATAATTCACCCCTCCACTTT. As protein: CASSLDSSSYNSPLHF.

This chain connects TRBV5-1 to TRBJ2-6, with D possibly matching TRBD1 (5 bases). The CDR3 runs to 17 residues. V was shortened by 1 base and J by 1 base, with 12 bases between the two germline ends. The germline V gene encodes CDR1 SGHRS and CDR2 YFSETQ. CDR3 sequence: CASSLRGEGSGANVLTF. The CDR3 DNA reads TGCGCCAGCAGCTTGAGGGGTGAAGGTTCTGGGGCCAACGTCCTGACTTTC.

This sequence joins TRBV15 and TRBJ2-2; D is possibly TRBD2 (6 bases). The CDR3 is 15 amino acids. Looked up from germline, CDR1 is LNHNV and CDR2 is YYDKDF (reference sequence). V lost 2 bases and J lost 3, with 10 bases in between. Here the CDR3 DNA reads TGTGCCACCAGCAGACGCCGGGACTACACCGGGGAGCTGTTTTTT. Translation gives CATSRRRDYTGELFF.

This clone was picked up a small number of times. The CDR3 DNA sequence: TGTGCCAGCAACCCCCGGAGGTCCGTCTATGGCTACACCTTC. Translating gives CASNPRRSVYGYTF. The J gene is TRBJ1-2, the V gene TRBV19; unclear D gene. CDR1 LNHDA and CDR2 SQIVND come from the germline V gene (reference sequence). V was clipped by 9 bases and J by 4 bases, with 18 bases between them. The CDR3 consists of 14 residues.

The V gene is TRBV4-2, the J gene TRBJ2-2, with 7 bases matching TRBD2. The junction had 12 bases not matched to a gene; V was cut back by 4 bases and J by 4 bases. Germline V gives CDR1 LGHNA, CDR2 YNFKEQ. The CDR3 is 17 amino acids. The CDR3 reads CASSPKTGGIGTGELFF. Here the CDR3 DNA reads TGTGCCAGCAGCCCCAAAACCGGGGGGATCGGCACCGGGGAGCTGTTTTTT.